This TCR beta chain is drawn from a study of cytotoxic CD8 clonotypes in ibrutinib-treated CLL. Study context: The study recorded mean values of about 260,000 productive templates and under 100,000 productive rearrangements per sample. Study results and caveats: At ibrutinib response, clonality increased, and at progression it declined back toward baseline. Contraction or stability on treatment was seen for public clonotypes, which were uncommon. There were differences in sampling times between sustained-remission and progressing patients.

Of note for this clone: Its antigen is currently unknown.

Only in-frame clones appear in the TCRdb table, and some are missing; sequencing was by immunoSEQ multiplex PCR. This sample has 200,000 to 250,000 clones, with 79% found just once. Germline lookup yields CDR1 WNHNN and CDR2 SYGVQD (reference sequence). The CDR3 sequence is 15 residues long. V lost 7 bases and J lost 7, with 20 bases in between. The chain couples TRBV10-1 to TRBJ2-1, with D perhaps assigned TRBD1 or TRBD2 (6 bases each). The sample consisted of PBMCs, taken after 12 months of ibrutinib treatment. The source of this sequence is a human donor with chronic lymphocytic leukemia. CDR3: CASNSGLGARNEQFF. The CDR3 region has the DNA TGCGCCAGCAATTCGGGACTGGGGGCACGTAATGAGCAGTTCTTC.